This entry is about one TCR beta chain. This sample stems from a study of T cell responses to AZD1222 COVID-19 vaccine. The germline gives CDR1 SGHVS, CDR2 FQNEAQ. This CDR3 comprises 14 residues. The V and J ends lost 5 bases and 1 base, in that order; junction bases with no gene match: 2. The protocol was immunoSEQ multiplex PCR, while the TCRdb copy is restricted to in-frame clones and leaves out a portion. In the table there are approximately 85,000 clones, around 85% of which are singletons. This chain uses TRBV7-8 with TRBJ1-1, with TRBD1 matching over 9 bases. This receptor was taken from an adult in good health. The input for sequencing was peripheral blood, taken on day 0 of AZD1222 vaccination. This CDR3 is CASSRGQGNTEAFF. CDR3 sequence (DNA): TGTGCCAGCAGCAGGGGACAGGGGAACACTGAAGCTTTCTTT. Using reference TRBV7-8 and TRBJ1-1 for the parts outside the CDR3, the full variable domain is GAGVSQSPRYKVAKRGQDVALRCDPISGHVSLFWYQQALGQGPEFLTYFQNEAQLDKSGLPSDRFFAERPEGSVSTLKIQRTQQEDSAVYLCASSRGQGNTEAFFGQGTRLTVV.